This T cell receptor beta chain was sequenced during a study of beta chain features in type 1 diabetes. Concerning this clone: The antigen is not known.

General study points: Among all four CD4+ subsets, Type 1 diabetes patients had TCRB CDR3s that were moderately but significantly shorter.

As every portion of the isolated RNA was reverse transcribed, the sequencing read expressed TCRB transcripts. Only in-frame clones appear in the TCRdb table, and some are missing; sequencing was by immunoSEQ multiplex PCR. The profile covers about 340,000 clones, with approximately 15% appearing a single time and about 0.016% taken by the ten largest. V was pared by 3 bases and J by 5 bases, with 15 bases between. The germline V gene has CDR1 LGHNA and CDR2 YSLEER. This CDR3 comprises 15 residues. This sequence originates from a young woman with type 1 diabetes. The sample comprised naive CD4+ T cells from blood. The rearrangement joins TRBV4-3 to TRBJ2-3; D is possibly TRBD1 (6 bases). This CDR3 is CASSQEMNRVDTQYF. The CDR3 DNA sequence: TGCGCCAGCAGCCAGGAGATGAACAGGGTAGATACGCAGTATTTT.